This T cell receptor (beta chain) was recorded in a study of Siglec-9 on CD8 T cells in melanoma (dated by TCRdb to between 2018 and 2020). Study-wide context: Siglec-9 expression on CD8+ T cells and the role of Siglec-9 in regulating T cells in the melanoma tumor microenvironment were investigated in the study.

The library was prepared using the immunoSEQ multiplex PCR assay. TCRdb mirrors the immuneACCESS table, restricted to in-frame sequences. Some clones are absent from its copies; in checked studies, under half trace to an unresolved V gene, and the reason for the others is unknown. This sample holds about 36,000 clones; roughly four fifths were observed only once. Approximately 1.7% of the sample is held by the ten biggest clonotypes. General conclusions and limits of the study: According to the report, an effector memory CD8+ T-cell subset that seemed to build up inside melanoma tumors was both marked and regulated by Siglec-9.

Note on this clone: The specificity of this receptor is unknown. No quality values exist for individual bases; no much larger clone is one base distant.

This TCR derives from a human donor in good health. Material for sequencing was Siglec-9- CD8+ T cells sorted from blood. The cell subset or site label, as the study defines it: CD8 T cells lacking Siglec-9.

The base sequence is TGTGCCAGCATGCCCGATGGTTTCTCCTACGAGCAGTACTTC. The encoded protein is CASMPDGFSYEQYF. Recombination joined TRBV6-1 with TRBJ2-7, with no confidently assigned D gene. At the junction V is shortened by 7 bases and J by 0 bases, with 13 bases in between. According to the germline V gene, CDR1 reads MNHNS and CDR2 reads SASEGT. The CDR3 runs 14 residues from the cysteine to the phenylalanine. Kept here is only the CDR3 DNA, which spans 42 bases and is read in frame from base 1.